The clone carrying this T cell receptor beta chain was detected a few times. MiXCR, applied by TCRdb to the RACE reads, yields one record per CDR3 protein. The data contain about 120,000 distinct CDR3 sequences, roughly an eighth of them singletons. Germline V CDR1 and CDR2: KGHSH, LQKENI. The CDR3 loop spans 12 amino acids. With 1 base removed from V and 11 bases from J, the gap between germline ends came to 6 bases. These data originate in a study of human T cells and chemical hapten exposure. Described time point: patch test 1, 2 weeks after DPC sensitization. Sample treatment: therapeutic diphenylcyclopropenone sensitization with weekly scalp DPC.

Specimen: whole blood, collected in connection with sensitization to the hapten diphenylcyclopropenone (DPC). The TCR originated in a man younger than 30 with alopecia areata. Some clones in this sample may be carry-over from other donors' samples. The genes are TRBV18 and TRBJ1-6; D call uncertain. CDR3 loop: CASSPREAPLHF. CDR3 in DNA: TGTGCCAGCTCACCACGGGAGGCACCCCTCCACTTT.